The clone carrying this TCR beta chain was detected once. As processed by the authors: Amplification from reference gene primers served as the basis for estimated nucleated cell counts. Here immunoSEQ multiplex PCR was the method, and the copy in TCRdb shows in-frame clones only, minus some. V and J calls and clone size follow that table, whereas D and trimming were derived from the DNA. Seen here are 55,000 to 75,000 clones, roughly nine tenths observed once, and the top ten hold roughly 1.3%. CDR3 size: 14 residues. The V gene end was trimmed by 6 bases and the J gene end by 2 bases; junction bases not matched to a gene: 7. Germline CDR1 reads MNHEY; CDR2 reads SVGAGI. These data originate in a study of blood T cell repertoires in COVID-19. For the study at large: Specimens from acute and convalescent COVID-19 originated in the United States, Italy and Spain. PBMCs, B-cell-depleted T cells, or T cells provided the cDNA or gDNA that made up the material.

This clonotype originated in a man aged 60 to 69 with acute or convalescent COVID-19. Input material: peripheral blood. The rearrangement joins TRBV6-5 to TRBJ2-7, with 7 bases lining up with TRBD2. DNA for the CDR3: TGTGCCAGCAGCCTGGGCGGGGGAGCCTACGAGCAGTACTTC. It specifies CASSLGGGAYEQYF.